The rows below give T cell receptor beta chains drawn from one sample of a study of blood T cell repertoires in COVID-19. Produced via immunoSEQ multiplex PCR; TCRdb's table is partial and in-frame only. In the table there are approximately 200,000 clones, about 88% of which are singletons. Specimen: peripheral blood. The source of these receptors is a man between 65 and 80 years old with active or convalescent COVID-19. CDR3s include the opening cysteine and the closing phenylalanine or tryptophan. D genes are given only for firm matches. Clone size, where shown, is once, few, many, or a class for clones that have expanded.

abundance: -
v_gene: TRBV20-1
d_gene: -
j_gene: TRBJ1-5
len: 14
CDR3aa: CSASTGQGSKPQHF
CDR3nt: TGCAGTGCTAGTACGGGACAAGGGTCGAAGCCCCAGCATTTT

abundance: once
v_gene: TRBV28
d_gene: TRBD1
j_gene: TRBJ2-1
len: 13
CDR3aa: CALRGQGLNEQFF
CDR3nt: TGTGCTTTACGGGGACAGGGTCTTAATGAGCAGTTCTTC

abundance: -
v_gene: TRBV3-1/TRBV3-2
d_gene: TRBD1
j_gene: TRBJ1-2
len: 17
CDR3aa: CASSYPGTATANYGYTF
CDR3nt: TGTGCCAGCAGCTATCCCGGGACAGCTACCGCTAACTATGGCTACACCTTC

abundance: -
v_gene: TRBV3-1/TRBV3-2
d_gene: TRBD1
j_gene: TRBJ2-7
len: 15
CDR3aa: CASSHRRTGADEQYF
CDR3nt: TGTGCCAGCAGCCACCGAAGGACAGGGGCCGACGAGCAGTACTTC

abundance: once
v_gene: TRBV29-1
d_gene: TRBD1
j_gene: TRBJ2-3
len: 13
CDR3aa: CSVARGRADTQYF
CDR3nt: TGCAGCGTTGCTAGGGGGCGCGCAGATACGCAGTATTTT

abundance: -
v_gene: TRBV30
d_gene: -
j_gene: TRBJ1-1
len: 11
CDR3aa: CAWVGQAEAFF
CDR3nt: TGTGCCTGGGTTGGGCAGGCTGAAGCTTTCTTT

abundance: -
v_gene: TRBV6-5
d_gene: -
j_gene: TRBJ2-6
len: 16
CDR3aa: CASSYRRFSGANVLTF
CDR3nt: TGTGCCAGCAGCTACAGGAGATTCTCTGGGGCCAACGTCCTGACTTTC

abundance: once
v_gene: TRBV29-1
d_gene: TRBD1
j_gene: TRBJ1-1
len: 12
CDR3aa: CSVGAGGTEAFF
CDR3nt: TGCAGCGTTGGGGCAGGGGGGACTGAAGCTTTCTTT

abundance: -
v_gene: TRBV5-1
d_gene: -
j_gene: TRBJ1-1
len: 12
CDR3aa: CASSEQNTEAFF
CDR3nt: TGCGCCAGCAGCGAACAGAACACTGAAGCTTTCTTT

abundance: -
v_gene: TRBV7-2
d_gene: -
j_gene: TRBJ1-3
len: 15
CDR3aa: CASSRRRGSGNTIYF
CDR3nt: TGTGCCAGCAGCCGTAGGAGGGGATCTGGAAACACCATATATTTT

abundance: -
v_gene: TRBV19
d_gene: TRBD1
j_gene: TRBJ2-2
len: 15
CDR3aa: CASSGQGINTGELFF
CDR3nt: TGTGCCAGTAGCGGACAGGGGATTAACACCGGGGAGCTGTTTTTT

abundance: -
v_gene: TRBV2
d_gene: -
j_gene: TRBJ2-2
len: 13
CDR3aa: CASSRTDTGELFF
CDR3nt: TGTGCCAGCAGTCGGACAGATACCGGGGAGCTGTTTTTT

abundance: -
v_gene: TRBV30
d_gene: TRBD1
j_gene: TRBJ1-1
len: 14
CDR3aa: CAWSPRDRGSEAFF
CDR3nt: TGTGCCTGGAGTCCCCGGGACAGGGGATCGGAAGCTTTCTTT

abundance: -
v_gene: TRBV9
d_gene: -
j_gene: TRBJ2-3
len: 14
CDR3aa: CASSGRPSTDTQYF
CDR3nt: TGTGCCAGCAGCGGCAGGCCTAGCACAGATACGCAGTATTTT

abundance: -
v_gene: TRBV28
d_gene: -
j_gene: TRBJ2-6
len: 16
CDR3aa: CASSSGHRSGANVLTF
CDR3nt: TGTGCCAGCAGTTCGGGACATCGCTCTGGGGCCAACGTCCTGACTTTC

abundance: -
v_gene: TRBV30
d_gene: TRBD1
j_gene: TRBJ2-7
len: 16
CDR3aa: CAWSPRDRVLLNEQYF
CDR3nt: TGTGCCTGGAGTCCACGGGACAGGGTGCTTTTAAACGAGCAGTACTTC

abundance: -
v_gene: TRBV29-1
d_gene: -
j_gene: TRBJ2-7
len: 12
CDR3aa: CSVSGEGYEQYF
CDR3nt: TGCAGCGTCTCAGGGGAGGGTTACGAGCAGTACTTC

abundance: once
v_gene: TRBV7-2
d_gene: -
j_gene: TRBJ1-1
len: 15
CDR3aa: CASSLPPRGNTEAFF
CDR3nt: TGTGCCAGCAGCCTCCCTCCTAGGGGTAACACTGAAGCTTTCTTT

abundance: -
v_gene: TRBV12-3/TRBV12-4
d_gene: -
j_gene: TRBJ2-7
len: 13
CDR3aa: CASSPVGSFEQYF
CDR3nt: TGTGCCAGCAGTCCCGTGGGCTCTTTCGAGCAGTACTTC

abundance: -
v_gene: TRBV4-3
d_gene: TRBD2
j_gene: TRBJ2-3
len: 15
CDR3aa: CASSQLAGGTDTQYF
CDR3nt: TGCGCCAGCAGCCAATTAGCGGGAGGAACAGATACGCAGTATTTT

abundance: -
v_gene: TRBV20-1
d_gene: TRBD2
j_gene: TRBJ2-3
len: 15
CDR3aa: CSASPLAGRRDTQYF
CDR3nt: TGCAGTGCTAGTCCACTAGCGGGAAGGAGAGATACGCAGTATTTT

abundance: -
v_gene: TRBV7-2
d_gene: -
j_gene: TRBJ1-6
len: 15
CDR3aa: CASSLSGGLGSPLHF
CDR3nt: TGTGCCAGCAGCTTATCCGGGGGGCTAGGGTCACCCCTCCACTTT

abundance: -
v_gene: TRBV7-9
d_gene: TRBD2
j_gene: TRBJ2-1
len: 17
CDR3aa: CASSFRTSGVSYNEQFF
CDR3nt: TGTGCCAGCAGCTTCCGGACTAGCGGGGTCTCCTACAATGAGCAGTTCTTC

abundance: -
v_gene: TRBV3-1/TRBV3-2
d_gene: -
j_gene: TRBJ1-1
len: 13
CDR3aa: CASSQVGGTEAFF
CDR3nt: TGTGCCAGCAGCCAAGTCGGGGGAACTGAAGCTTTCTTT

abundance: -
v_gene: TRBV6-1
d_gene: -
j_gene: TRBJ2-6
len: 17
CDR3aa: CASSVGLQSSGANVLTF
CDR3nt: TGTGCCAGCAGTGTCGGATTACAGAGCTCTGGGGCCAACGTCCTGACTTTC

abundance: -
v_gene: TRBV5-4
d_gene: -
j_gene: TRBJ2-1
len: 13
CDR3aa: CASSQKQGNEQFF
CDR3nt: TGTGCCAGCAGCCAAAAACAGGGTAATGAGCAGTTCTTC

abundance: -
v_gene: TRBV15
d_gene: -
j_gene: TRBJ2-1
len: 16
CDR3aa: CATSRSPDSSYNEQFF
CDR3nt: TGTGCCACCAGCAGGAGCCCAGACAGTTCCTACAATGAGCAGTTCTTC

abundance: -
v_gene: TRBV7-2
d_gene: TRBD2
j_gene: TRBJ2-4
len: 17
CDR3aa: CASSLMSGRVVKNIQYF
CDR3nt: TGTGCCAGCAGCTTAATGAGCGGGAGGGTTGTCAAAAACATTCAGTACTTC

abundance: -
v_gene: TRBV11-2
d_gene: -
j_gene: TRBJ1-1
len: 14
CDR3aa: CASSSTSGDTEAFF
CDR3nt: TGTGCCAGCAGCTCAACCTCAGGGGACACTGAAGCTTTCTTT

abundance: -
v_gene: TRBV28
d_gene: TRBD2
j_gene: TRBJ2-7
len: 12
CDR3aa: CASSSALREGYF
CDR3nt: TGTGCCAGCAGTTCGGCCCTCAGGGAGGGGTACTTC

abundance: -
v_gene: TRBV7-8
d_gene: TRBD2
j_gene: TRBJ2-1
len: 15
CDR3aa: CASSPGLAGVNEQFF
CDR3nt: TGTGCCAGCAGCCCCGGACTAGCGGGAGTGAATGAGCAGTTCTTC

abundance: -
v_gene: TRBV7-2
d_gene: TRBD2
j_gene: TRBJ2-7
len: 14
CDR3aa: CASSAGGSSYEQYF
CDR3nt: TGTGCCAGCAGCGCGGGGGGAAGCTCCTACGAGCAGTACTTC

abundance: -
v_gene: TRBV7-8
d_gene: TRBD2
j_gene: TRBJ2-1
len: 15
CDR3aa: CASTVGGSPYNEQFF
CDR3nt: TGTGCCAGCACCGTTGGCGGGAGCCCCTACAATGAGCAGTTCTTC

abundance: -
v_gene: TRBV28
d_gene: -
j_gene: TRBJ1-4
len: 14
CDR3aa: CASSLRTTNEKLFF
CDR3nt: TGTGCCAGCAGTTTGAGGACAACTAATGAAAAACTGTTTTTT

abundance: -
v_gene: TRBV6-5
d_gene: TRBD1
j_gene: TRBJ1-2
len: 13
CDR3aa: CATLRGQGYGYTF
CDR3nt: TGTGCCACCCTAAGGGGACAGGGATACGGCTACACCTTC

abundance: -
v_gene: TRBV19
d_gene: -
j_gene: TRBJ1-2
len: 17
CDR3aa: CASNPVAAHSSNYGYTF
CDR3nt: TGTGCCAGTAACCCTGTGGCGGCCCACTCATCTAACTATGGCTACACCTTC

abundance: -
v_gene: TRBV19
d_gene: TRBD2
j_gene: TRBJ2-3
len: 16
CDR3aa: CAPTQRERERVRTQYF
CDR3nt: TGTGCCCCAACCCAGAGGGAGCGGGAGAGGGTCCGAACGCAGTATTTT